Below, 7 T cell receptor beta chains from the same sample are listed, as sequenced in a study of CD8 T cells in ankylosing spondylitis. The study, taken as a whole, reports: Typical of ankylosing spondylitis blood, it appeared, was a TCR beta motif of several highly homologous variants.

A single record per CDR3 protein comes from TCRdb applying MiXCR to the 5' RACE reads. The sample has roughly 90,000 distinct CDR3 sequences; roughly 8.5% are singletons. These receptors have no identified antigens. The source material was blood, either unsorted or a sorted T cell fraction (not recorded which). Every receptor here comes from a male donor with ankylosing spondylitis.

In its sample, this clonotype was seen a few times. This chain connects TRBV7-6 to TRBJ2-7; D is possibly TRBD2 (6 bases). Germline V gives CDR1 SGHVS, CDR2 FNYEAQ. V gave up 1 base and J gave up 0 bases, with 13 bases separating them. This CDR3 is 16 amino acids long. CDR3 amino acids: CASSLEEGSLSYEQYF. The CDR3 DNA is TGTGCCAGCAGCTTAGAGGAGGGTAGCCTCTCCTACGAGCAGTACTTC.

J is TRBJ2-7 and V is TRBV6-5; tentatively, D is TRBD1 (5 bases). CDR1 is MNHEY and CDR2 is SVGAGI in the germline V gene. The CDR3 runs to 12 residues. V was clipped by 9 bases and J by 2 bases, with 11 bases between them. The CDR3 sequence is CARMAGTYEQYV. The CDR3 DNA sequence: TGTGCCAGGATGGCAGGGACCTACGAGCAGTACGTC.

This clonotype has ten or more counts. V is TRBV20-1 and J is TRBJ2-1, with TRBD2 matching 11 bases. Per the germline V gene, CDR1 is DFQATT and CDR2 is SNEGSKA (reference sequence). V was clipped by 5 bases and J by 2 bases; unmatched bases: 11. The CDR3 sequence is 17 residues long. CDR3 nucleotide sequence: TGCAGTGCTGGGGTAGCGGGAGGGTTATTCACCTACAATGAGCAGTTCTTC. Encoded protein: CSAGVAGGLFTYNEQFF.

This clonotype appeared many times. This rearrangement joins TRBV12-3 or TRBV12-4 to TRBJ1-5; a weak D match, TRBD1 (5 bases). Trimming left V 7 bases short and J 4 bases short, with 20 bases between. This CDR3 is built from 16 residues. The CDR3, as DNA: TGTGCCAGCACCTTTGGGACGTACGTTAAGAATCAGCCCCAGCATTTT. Amino acid sequence: CASTFGTYVKNQPQHF.

This clonotype was seen more than once but under ten times. The rearrangement uses TRBV20-1 and TRBJ2-5, with TRBD2 identical over 7 bases. Germline V gene data show CDR1 as DFQATT and CDR2 as SNEGSKA (reference sequence). The V segment lost 3 bases and the J segment 4 bases; nucleotides outside the gene matches: 11. The CDR3 spans 15 residues. The CDR3: CSARGPGPGGETQYF. The DNA of the CDR3 is TGCAGTGCTAGGGGGCCGGGACCGGGAGGAGAGACCCAGTACTTC.

This clonotype was recorded at least ten times. The chain combines TRBV11-2 with TRBJ2-1, with D tentatively TRBD2 (6 bases). The ends were cut back, 3 bases at V and 7 bases at J, with 19 bases in the middle. The CDR3 has 16 residues. Germline V lookup: CDR1 SGHAT, CDR2 FQNNGV. In DNA, the CDR3 is TGTGCCAGCAGCTTGACAGAGGGACTTTCTAGAAATGAGCAGTTCTTC. Its translation: CASSLTEGLSRNEQFF.

V gene TRBV7-6 combines with J gene TRBJ1-5; D possibly corresponds to TRBD1 (5 bases). Between the trimmed V and J ends, which lost 6 bases and 6 bases, there was a span of 15 bases. CDR3 length: 14 residues. The germline V gene has CDR1 SGHVS and CDR2 FNYEAQ. This chain's CDR3 is CASSPGGRGQPQHF. CDR3 in DNA: TGTGCCAGCAGTCCTGGGGGGAGGGGTCAGCCCCAGCATTTT.